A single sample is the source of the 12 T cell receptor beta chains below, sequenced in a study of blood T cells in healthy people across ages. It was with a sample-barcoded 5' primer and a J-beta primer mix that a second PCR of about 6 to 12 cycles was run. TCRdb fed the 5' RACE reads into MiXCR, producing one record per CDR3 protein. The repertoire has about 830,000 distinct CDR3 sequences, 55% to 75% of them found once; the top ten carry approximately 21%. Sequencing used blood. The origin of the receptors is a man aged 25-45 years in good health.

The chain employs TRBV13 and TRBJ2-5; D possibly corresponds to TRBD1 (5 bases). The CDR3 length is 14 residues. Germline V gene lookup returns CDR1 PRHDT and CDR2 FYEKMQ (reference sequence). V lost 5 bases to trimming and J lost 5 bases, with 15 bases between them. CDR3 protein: CASSGPDGAETQYF. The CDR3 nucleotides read TGTGCCAGCAGCGGCCCAGATGGGGCGGAGACCCAGTACTTC.

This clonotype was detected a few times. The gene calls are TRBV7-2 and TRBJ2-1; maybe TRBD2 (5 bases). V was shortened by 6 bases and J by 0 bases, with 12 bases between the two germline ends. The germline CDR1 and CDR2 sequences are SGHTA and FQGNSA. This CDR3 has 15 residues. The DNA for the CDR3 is TGTGCCAGCAGGATTAGTGAGGGCTCCTACAATGAGCAGTTCTTC. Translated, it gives CASRISEGSYNEQFF.

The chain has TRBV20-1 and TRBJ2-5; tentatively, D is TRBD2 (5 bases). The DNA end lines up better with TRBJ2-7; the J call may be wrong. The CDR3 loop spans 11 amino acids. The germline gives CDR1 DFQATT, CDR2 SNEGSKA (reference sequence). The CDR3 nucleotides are TGCAGTGCTAAGTACGGGAACGAGCAGTACTTC. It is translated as CSAKYGNEQYF.

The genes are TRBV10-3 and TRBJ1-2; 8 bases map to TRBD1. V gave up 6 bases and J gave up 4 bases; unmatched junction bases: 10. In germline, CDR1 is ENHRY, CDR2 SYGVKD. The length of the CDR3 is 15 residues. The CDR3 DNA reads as TGTGCCATCAGCCCAGGGGGCGAAGTGGGCTATGGCTACACCTTC. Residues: CAISPGGEVGYGYTF.

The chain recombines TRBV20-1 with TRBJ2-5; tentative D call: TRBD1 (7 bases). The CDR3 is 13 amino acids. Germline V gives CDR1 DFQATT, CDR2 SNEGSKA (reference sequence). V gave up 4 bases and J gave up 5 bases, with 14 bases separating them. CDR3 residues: CSAIYQGGETQYF. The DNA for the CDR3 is TGCAGTGCTATTTATCAGGGGGGTGAGACCCAGTACTTC.

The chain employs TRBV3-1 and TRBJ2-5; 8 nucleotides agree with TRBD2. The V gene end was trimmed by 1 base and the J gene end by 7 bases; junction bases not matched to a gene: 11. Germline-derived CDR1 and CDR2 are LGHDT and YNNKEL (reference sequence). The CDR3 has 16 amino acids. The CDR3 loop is CASSQAFTGTSRTQYF. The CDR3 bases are TGTGCCAGCAGCCAAGCCTTCACCGGGACTAGTAGGACCCAGTACTTC.

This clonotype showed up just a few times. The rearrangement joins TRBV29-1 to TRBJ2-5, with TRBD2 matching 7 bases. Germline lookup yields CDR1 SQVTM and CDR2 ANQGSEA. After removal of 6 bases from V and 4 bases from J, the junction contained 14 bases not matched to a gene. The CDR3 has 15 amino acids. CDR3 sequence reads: CSVTFGGGPGETQYF. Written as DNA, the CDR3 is TGCAGCGTCACCTTTGGGGGAGGGCCTGGAGAGACCCAGTACTTC.

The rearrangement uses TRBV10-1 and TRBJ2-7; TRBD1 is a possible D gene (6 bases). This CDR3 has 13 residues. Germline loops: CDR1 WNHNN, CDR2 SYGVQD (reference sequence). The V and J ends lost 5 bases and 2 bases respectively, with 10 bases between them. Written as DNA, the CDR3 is TGCGCCAGCAGTAGGACAGCCACCTACGAGCAGTACTTC. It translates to CASSRTATYEQYF.

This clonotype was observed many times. CDR3: CASSIESGEADETQYF. DNA of the CDR3: TGTGCCAGTAGTATTGAGTCGGGTGAGGCGGACGAGACCCAGTACTTC. The V and J genes are TRBV19 and TRBJ2-5; D remains ambiguous. Trimming cost V 3 bases and J 5 bases, with 19 bases left between them. There are 16 residues in the CDR3. The germline gives CDR1 LNHDA, CDR2 SQIVND (reference sequence).

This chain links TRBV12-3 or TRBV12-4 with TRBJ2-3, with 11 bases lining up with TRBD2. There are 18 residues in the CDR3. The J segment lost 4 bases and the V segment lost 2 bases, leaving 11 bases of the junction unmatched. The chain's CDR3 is CASSLRASGRFFADTQYF. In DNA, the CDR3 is TGTGCCAGCAGTTTAAGGGCTAGCGGGAGGTTTTTTGCAGATACGCAGTATTTT.

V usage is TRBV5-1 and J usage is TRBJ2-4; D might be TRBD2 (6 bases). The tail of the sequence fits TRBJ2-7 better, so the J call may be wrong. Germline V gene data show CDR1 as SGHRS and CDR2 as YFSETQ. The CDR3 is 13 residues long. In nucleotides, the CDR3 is TGCGCCAGCGGATTCCAGGGAGGCAACGAGCAGTACTTC. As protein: CASGFQGGNEQYF.

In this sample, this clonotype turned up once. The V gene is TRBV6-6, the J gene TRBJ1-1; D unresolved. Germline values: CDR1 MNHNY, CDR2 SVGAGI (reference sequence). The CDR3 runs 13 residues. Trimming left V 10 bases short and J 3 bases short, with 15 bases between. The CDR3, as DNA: TGTGCCACCAAAGAGGACGGAGACACTGAAGCTTTCTTT. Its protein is CATKEDGDTEAFF.